The subject of this entry is one TCR beta chain. The CDR3 is 15 residues long. Germline CDR1 is SQVTM and CDR2 is ANQGSEA. The ends lost 5 bases at V and 2 bases at J; junction bases unmatched: 8. Authors' methods: Quantification of nucleated cells was approximated via reference gene primer amplification. The method was immunoSEQ multiplex PCR; TCRdb's version includes in-frame clones alone and lacks a portion of them. V and J calls and clone size come straight from that table; D and trimming were deduced from the DNA. The sample consists of 260,000 or so clones, 85% of them appearing once. This entry belongs to a study of blood T cell repertoires in COVID-19. The overall study: Samples came from the United States, Italy and Spain, spanning acute and convalescent COVID-19.

Sequencing was carried out using PBMCs or T cells enriched from blood (not recorded which). This TCR was recovered from a woman aged 45-65 years who had recovered from COVID-19. This rearrangement joins TRBV29-1 to TRBJ2-2; 7 nucleotides line up with TRBD2. CDR3: CSVPRGGANTGELFF. The CDR3 coding sequence is TGCAGCGTTCCGCGCGGGGGAGCTAACACCGGGGAGCTGTTTTTT.